The rows below give T cell receptor beta chains drawn from one sample of a study of shared clonotypes between healthy human individuals. Sequencing used immunoSEQ multiplex PCR; TCRdb keeps in-frame clones, though not all of them. Among some 360,000 clones, around 79% were seen once, and the ten largest hold 10%. Sequences were obtained from memory CD4+ T cells sorted from blood. The source of these receptors is a man aged 25-45 years in good health. CDR3s include the opening cysteine and the closing phenylalanine or tryptophan. Each record gives: V gene, clone size, D gene, J gene, CDR3 DNA, CDR3 protein. The D gene is left open where the match is weak. Clone size is stated in some rows and not others, as once, few, many or a class when expanded.

v_gene: TRBV28; abundance: -; d_gene: -; j_gene: TRBJ2-7; CDR3nt: TGTGCCAGCACAGGGGTCTACGAGCAGTACTTC; CDR3aa: CASTGVYEQYF
v_gene: TRBV9; abundance: -; d_gene: -; j_gene: TRBJ1-3; CDR3nt: TGTGCCAGCAGCGTAGAGGGGAGCTCTGGAAACACCATATATTTT; CDR3aa: CASSVEGSSGNTIYF
v_gene: TRBV5-1; abundance: -; d_gene: -; j_gene: TRBJ2-5; CDR3nt: TGCGCCAGCAGCCGGGACATAGAAGAGACCCAGTACTTC; CDR3aa: CASSRDIEETQYF
v_gene: TRBV5-6; abundance: -; d_gene: -; j_gene: TRBJ2-3; CDR3nt: TGTGCCAGCAGTTCGGTCGCTGGAGATACGCAGTATTTT; CDR3aa: CASSSVAGDTQYF
v_gene: TRBV18; abundance: -; d_gene: -; j_gene: TRBJ2-2; CDR3nt: TGTGCCAGCTCACCACCGCCCCAGAACACCGGGGAGCTGTTTTTT; CDR3aa: CASSPPPQNTGELFF
v_gene: TRBV21-1; abundance: once; d_gene: -; j_gene: TRBJ2-7; CDR3nt: TGTGCCAGCAGCATCCGCCGGACAGGGAGCTCCTACGAGCAGTACTTC; CDR3aa: CASSIRRTGSSYEQYF
v_gene: TRBV28; abundance: -; d_gene: TRBD1; j_gene: TRBJ1-5; CDR3nt: TGTGCCAGCAGTCTATTCGGGACAGGGTCAAGCAATCAGCCCCAGCATTTT; CDR3aa: CASSLFGTGSSNQPQHF
v_gene: TRBV7-9; abundance: -; d_gene: -; j_gene: TRBJ2-7; CDR3nt: TGTGCCAGCAGCCCCGGGAGAAAGGTTGGCGAGCAGTACTTC; CDR3aa: CASSPGRKVGEQYF
v_gene: TRBV5-4; abundance: -; d_gene: -; j_gene: TRBJ2-5; CDR3nt: TGTGCCAGCAGCTTGCCTAAAGAGACCCAGTACTTC; CDR3aa: CASSLPKETQYF
v_gene: TRBV2; abundance: -; d_gene: -; j_gene: TRBJ1-2; CDR3nt: TGTGCCAGCAGTTCCCTCGGTCGGGGAGATGGCTACACCTTC; CDR3aa: CASSSLGRGDGYTF
v_gene: TRBV5-1; abundance: many; d_gene: TRBD2; j_gene: TRBJ2-1; CDR3nt: TGCGCCAGCAGCTCAAGACCGGGACTAGTAATTACCAATGAGCAGTTCTTC; CDR3aa: CASSSRPGLVITNEQFF
v_gene: TRBV2; abundance: -; d_gene: -; j_gene: TRBJ1-1; CDR3nt: TGTGCCAGCCAAGGGAACACTGAAGCTTTCTTT; CDR3aa: CASQGNTEAFF
v_gene: TRBV29-1; abundance: -; d_gene: TRBD1; j_gene: TRBJ2-2; CDR3nt: TGCAGCGCAGGACAGGGCTCCGGGGAGCTGTTTTTT; CDR3aa: CSAGQGSGELFF